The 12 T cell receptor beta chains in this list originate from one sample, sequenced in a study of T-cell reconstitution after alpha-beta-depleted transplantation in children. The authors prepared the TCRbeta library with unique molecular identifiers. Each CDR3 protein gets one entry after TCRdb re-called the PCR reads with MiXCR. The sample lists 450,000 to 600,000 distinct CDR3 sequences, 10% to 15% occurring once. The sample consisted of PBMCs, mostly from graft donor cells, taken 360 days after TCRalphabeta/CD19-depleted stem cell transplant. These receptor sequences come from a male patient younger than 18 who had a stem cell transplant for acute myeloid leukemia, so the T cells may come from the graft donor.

CDR3 sequence: CASQSTAPSSYEQYF. The CDR3 DNA reads TGTGCCAGCCAATCCACGGCCCCAAGCTCCTACGAGCAGTACTTC. This rearrangement joins TRBV7-2 to TRBJ2-7; no clear D gene. Trimming stripped 8 bases from V and 0 bases from J, with 17 bases between. Germline loops: CDR1 SGHTA, CDR2 FQGNSA. The CDR3 contains 15 residues.

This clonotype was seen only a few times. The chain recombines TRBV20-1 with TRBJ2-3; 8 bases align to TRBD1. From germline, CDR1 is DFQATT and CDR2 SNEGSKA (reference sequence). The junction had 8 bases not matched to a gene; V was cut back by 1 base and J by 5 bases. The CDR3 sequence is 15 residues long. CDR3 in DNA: TGCAGTGCTAGAGGGGACAGGCCTTTCGGAGATACGCAGTATTTT. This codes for CSARGDRPFGDTQYF.

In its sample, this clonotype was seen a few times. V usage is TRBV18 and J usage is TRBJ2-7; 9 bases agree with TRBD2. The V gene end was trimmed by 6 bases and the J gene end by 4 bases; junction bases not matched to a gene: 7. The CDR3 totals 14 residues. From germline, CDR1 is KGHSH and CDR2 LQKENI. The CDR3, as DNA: TGTGCCAGCTCTCCGACTAGCGGAGGTTACGAGCAGTACTTC. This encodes CASSPTSGGYEQYF.

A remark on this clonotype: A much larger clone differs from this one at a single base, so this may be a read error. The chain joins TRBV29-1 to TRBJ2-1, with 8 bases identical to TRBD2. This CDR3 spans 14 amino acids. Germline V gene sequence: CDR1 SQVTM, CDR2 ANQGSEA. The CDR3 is CSVELLADDNELFF. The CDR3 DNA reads TGCAGCGTTGAACTACTAGCGGACGACAATGAGCTGTTCTTC.

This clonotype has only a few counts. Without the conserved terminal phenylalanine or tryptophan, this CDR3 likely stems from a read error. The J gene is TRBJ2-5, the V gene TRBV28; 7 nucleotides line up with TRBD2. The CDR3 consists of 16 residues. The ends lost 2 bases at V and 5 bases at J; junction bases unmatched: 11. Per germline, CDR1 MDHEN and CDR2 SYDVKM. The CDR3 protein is CASSLRAPSGDETQYS. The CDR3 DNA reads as TGTGCCAGCAGTTTACGAGCCCCCAGCGGGGACGAGACCCAGTACTCC.

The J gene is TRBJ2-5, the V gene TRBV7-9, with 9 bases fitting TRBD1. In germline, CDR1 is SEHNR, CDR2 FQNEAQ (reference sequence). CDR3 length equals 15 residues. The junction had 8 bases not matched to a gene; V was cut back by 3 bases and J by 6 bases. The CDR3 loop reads CASSFRDRVGKTQYF. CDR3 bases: TGTGCCAGCAGCTTCCGGGACAGGGTAGGAAAGACCCAGTACTTC.

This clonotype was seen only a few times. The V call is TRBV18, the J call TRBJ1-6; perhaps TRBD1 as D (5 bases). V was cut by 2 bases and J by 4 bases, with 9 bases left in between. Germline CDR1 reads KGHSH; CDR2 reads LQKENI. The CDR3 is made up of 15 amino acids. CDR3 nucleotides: TGTGCCAGCTCACCATCGACAGAGTATAATTCACCCCTCCACTTT. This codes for CASSPSTEYNSPLHF. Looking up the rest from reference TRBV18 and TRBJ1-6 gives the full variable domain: NAGVMQNPRHLVRRRGQEARLRCSPMKGHSHVYWYRQLPEEGLKFMVYLQKENIIDESGMPKERFSAEFPKEGPSILRIQQVVRGDSAAYFCASSPSTEYNSPLHFGNGTRLTVT.

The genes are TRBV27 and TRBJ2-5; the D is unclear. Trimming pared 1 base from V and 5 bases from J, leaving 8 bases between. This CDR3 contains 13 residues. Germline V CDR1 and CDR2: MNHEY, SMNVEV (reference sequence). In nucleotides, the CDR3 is TGTGCCAGCAGTTTATGGGTCGGGGAGACCCAGTACTTC. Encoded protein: CASSLWVGETQYF.

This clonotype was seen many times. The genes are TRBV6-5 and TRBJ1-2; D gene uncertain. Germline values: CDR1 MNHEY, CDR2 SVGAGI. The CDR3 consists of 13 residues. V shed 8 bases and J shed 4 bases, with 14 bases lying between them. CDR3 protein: CASYSTASYGYTF. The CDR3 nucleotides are TGTGCCAGCTACAGTACAGCTTCCTATGGCTACACCTTC.

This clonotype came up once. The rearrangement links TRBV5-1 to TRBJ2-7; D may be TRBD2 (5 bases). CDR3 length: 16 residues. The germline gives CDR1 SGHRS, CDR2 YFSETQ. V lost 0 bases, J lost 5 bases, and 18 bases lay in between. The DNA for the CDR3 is TGCGCCAGCAGCTTGGAGCCGAGGGTAGAGGTCGACGAGCAGTACTTC. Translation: CASSLEPRVEVDEQYF.

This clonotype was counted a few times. CDR3 protein: CASSYLNLLGGELFF. The CDR3 DNA reads TGTGCCAGCAGTTACTTGAATTTGCTAGGCGGGGAGCTGTTTTTT. The V call is TRBV6-5, the J call TRBJ2-2; D remains ambiguous. The CDR3 totals 15 residues. The germline V gene has CDR1 MNHEY and CDR2 SVGAGI. V was shortened by 1 base and J by 7 bases, with 13 bases between the two germline ends.

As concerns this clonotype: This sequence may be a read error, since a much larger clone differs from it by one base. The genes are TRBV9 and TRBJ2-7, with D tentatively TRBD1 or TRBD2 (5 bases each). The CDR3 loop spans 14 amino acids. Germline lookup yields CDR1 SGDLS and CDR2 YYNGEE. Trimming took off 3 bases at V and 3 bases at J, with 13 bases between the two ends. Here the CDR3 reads CASSEGSGYYEQYF. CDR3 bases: TGTGCCAGCAGCGAGGGGTCGGGGTACTACGAGCAGTACTTC.